This T cell receptor beta chain originates from a study of CD8+CD57+ T cells in acquired aplastic anemia (dated by TCRdb to 2016 to 2019). Broadly, across the study: Extracted DNA from sorted CD4+ and CD8+ cells averaged around 3.3 ug, ranging from about 0.18 to 27.4 ug. Healthy donor samples averaged roughly 9.9 million reads for CD4+ and 11.0 million for CD8+ cells. The paper as a whole reports these results and caveats: Although 25 to 30 CD8+ CDR3 sequences were shared by patients and controls, these sequences appeared highly expressed in patients and within the immunodominant clones of patients. Between patients and healthy controls, no significant difference in CD8+ Simpson's diversity was found (P=0.060).

The CDR3, cysteine through phenylalanine, is 14 amino acids long. Just CDR3 DNA is preserved here, 42 bases in frame from base 1. CDR1 and CDR2, looked up from the germline V gene (reference sequence), are DFQATT and SNEGSKA. V sheds 0 bases and J sheds 7 bases, leaving 10 bases between their ends. This clonotype was seen at least ten times. This clone's antigen is unknown. No much larger clone is present one base from it, and per-base qualities are unavailable. Profiling of TCR beta VDJ combinations and CDR3 sequences used genomic DNA as the template. An Illumina HiSeq 2000 was used for TCR repertoire sequencing. The authors processed their data as follows. Repertoire assessment relied on Simpson's diversity index, CDR3 size and DJ length profiles, and TRBV/TRBJ rearrangement plots. Whichever DNA sequence was most abundant in the deep sequencing data was defined as the immunodominant clone. CDR3 amino acid sequences were checked for sharing between subjects and were compared against published repertoires and the VDJdb database. Using fastp at Q25 and MiXCR, TCRdb reprocessed the public reads and kept productive beta chains. Each entry is one CDR3 protein sequence, shown with its most common DNA and genes. The V and J calls here are based on TCRdb, not the publication. The sample contains around 140,000 distinct CDR3 sequences, 40% to 45% of them found a single time. The ten top clones hold roughly 8.9% of the sample.

In the study, sorted CD4+ and CD8+ blood T cells from patients with severe aplastic anemia and from healthy subjects underwent deep sequencing of TCR repertoires. Ficoll-Paque density gradient centrifugation was used to isolate peripheral blood mononuclear cells. Before DNA extraction, CD4+ and CD8+ T cells were sorted by FACS or by magnetic beads. The receptor chain draws on TRBV20-1 and TRBJ1-6; matching of 5 bases hints at TRBD1 as the D gene. What was sequenced was sorted CD4+, CD8+, or CD8+CD57+ T cells (not recorded which) from PBMCs. The TCR sequence derives from a human donor in good health, serving as a control. The nucleotide sequence is given as TGCAGTGCTAGAGATGTCAGGGCGAATTCACCCCTCCACTTT. The encoded protein is CSARDVRANSPLHF.